Listed here are 23 T cell receptor beta chains from one sample, sequenced in a study of neoadjuvant anti-PD-1 for oral cavity cancer. The repertoire was sequenced with immunoSEQ multiplex PCR; TCRdb's copy has only in-frame clones and lacks some. The sample shows 9,500 to 15,000 clones, 71% of them seen only once. Time point noted: after neoadjuvant nivolumab, at surgical resection. This material consisted of PBMCs, taken after nivolumab (anti-PD-1) treatment. The receptors shown here come from a person aged 40-85 years with oral cavity squamous cell carcinoma.

V is TRBV2 and J is TRBJ1-5; D not certain. The CDR3 spans 19 residues. Trimming shortened V by 3 bases and J by 8 bases, and 29 bases separated the two germline ends. From germline, CDR1 is SNHLY and CDR2 FYNNEI. The CDR3 DNA is TGTGCCAGCAGTGAGAGGAGCCTCTTTCTCCGAGACGGCGCGAAGCCCCAGCATTTT. It is translated as CASSERSLFLRDGAKPQHF.

This clone appeared a single time. This sequence joins TRBV19 and TRBJ2-3; D is possibly TRBD1 (6 bases). Germline loops: CDR1 LNHDA, CDR2 SQIVND (reference sequence). Trimming pared 4 bases from V and 0 bases from J, leaving 14 bases between. The CDR3 is made up of 16 amino acids. DNA of the CDR3: TGTGCCAGTAGTACTTGGGGGCGAGGGAGCACAGATACGCAGTATTTT. This gives the protein CASSTWGRGSTDTQYF. The full variable domain, completed using reference TRBV19 and TRBJ2-3, is DGGITQSPKYLFRKEGQNVTLSCEQNLNHDAMYWYRQDPGQGLRLIYYSQIVNDFQKGDIAEGYSVSREKKESFPLTVTSAQKNPTAFYLCASSTWGRGSTDTQYFGPGTRLTVL.

The rearrangement joins TRBV6-4 to TRBJ2-3, with D possibly being TRBD1 or TRBD2 (6 bases each). The CDR3 has 14 residues. V dropped 5 bases and J dropped 2 bases, with 11 bases sitting between them. Germline V lookup: CDR1 MRHNA, CDR2 SNTAGT. This CDR3 reads CASSPRGATDTQYF. In nucleotides, the CDR3 is TGTGCCAGCAGTCCGAGGGGGGCCACAGATACGCAGTATTTT.

V usage is TRBV7-9 and J usage is TRBJ1-2; perhaps TRBD1 as D (5 bases). V was pared by 1 base and J by 7 bases, with 13 bases between. Per germline, CDR1 SEHNR and CDR2 FQNEAQ (reference sequence). The CDR3 runs to 14 residues. CDR3 in amino acids: CASSLEYEGSGYTF. CDR3 coding DNA: TGTGCCAGCAGCTTAGAATACGAGGGGAGTGGCTACACCTTC.

This clone was observed once. The V gene is TRBV5-1, the J gene TRBJ2-7, with a weak D call TRBD1 (5 bases). The V end lost 0 bases, the J end lost 2 bases, and 9 bases lay between the germline ends. Germline loops: CDR1 SGHRS, CDR2 YFSETQ. The CDR3 loop spans 14 amino acids. The CDR3 nucleotides are TGCGCCAGCAGCTTGGCCGAAGGGGCCTACGAGCAGTACTTC. It codes for CASSLAEGAYEQYF.

The chain couples TRBV2 to TRBJ1-1; weak D call: TRBD1 (6 bases). The length of the CDR3 is 17 residues. Trimming took 6 bases from V and 5 from J, leaving 25 bases between them. Per germline, CDR1 SNHLY and CDR2 FYNNEI. DNA for the CDR3: TGTGCCAGCAGGGACACAGGGTTCGGACGAGAAGGGACTGAAGCTTTCTTT. This gives the protein CASRDTGFGREGTEAFF.

This clone was seen a handful of times. This chain connects TRBV30 to TRBJ1-5; 8 bases align to TRBD1. Trimming at V came to 4 bases and at J to 4 bases, leaving 6 bases not matched to a gene. Per germline, CDR1 GTSNPN and CDR2 SVGIG (reference sequence). The CDR3 is 14 residues long. The CDR3 reads CAWTTGQGNQPQHF. The CDR3 DNA follows: TGTGCCTGGACCACCGGACAGGGTAATCAGCCCCAGCATTTT.

Only one count was recorded for this clone. The CDR3 nucleotides are TGTGCCAGCAGCCCCATTGGCGGGACAAACGACCACACCTTC. It specifies CASSPIGGTNDHTF. The chain uses TRBV5-6 and TRBJ1-2; tentatively, D is TRBD1 (6 bases). Germline V gene lookup returns CDR1 SGHDT and CDR2 YYEEEE. This CDR3 is built from 14 residues. V was shortened by 4 bases and J by 12 bases, with 22 bases between the two germline ends. Complete variable domain (other parts from reference TRBV5-6 and TRBJ1-2): DAGVTQSPTHLIKTRGQQVTLRCSPKSGHDTVSWYQQALGQGPQFIFQYYEEEERQRGNFPDRFSGHQFPNYSSELNVNALLLGDSALYLCASSPIGGTNDHTFGSGTRLTVV.

The chain employs TRBV4-1 and TRBJ2-4, with a possible D match to TRBD2 (6 bases). Trimming pared 4 bases from V and 0 bases from J, leaving 10 bases between. Germline V lookup: CDR1 MGHRA, CDR2 YSYEKL. The CDR3 runs 15 residues. This CDR3 reads CASSPLGGAKNIQYF. The DNA for the CDR3 is TGCGCCAGCAGCCCCCTGGGGGGAGCCAAAAACATTCAGTACTTC.

This sequence joins TRBV15 and TRBJ1-4, with TRBD1 as a possible D gene (6 bases). This CDR3 is 17 amino acids long. The V end was cut by 0 bases, the J end by 8 bases, with 19 bases between. The germline V gene encodes CDR1 LNHNV and CDR2 YYDKDF (reference sequence). The CDR3 DNA is TGTGCCACCAGCAGAGATTTTTTGGGGGCATCAGACGAAAAACTGTTTTTT. It codes for CATSRDFLGASDEKLFF.

The chain uses TRBV7-3 and TRBJ2-3; the match to TRBD1 covers 10 bases. The V gene end was trimmed by 3 bases and the J gene end by 4 bases; junction bases not matched to a gene: 1. Germline V gene data show CDR1 as SGHTA and CDR2 as FQGTGA. The CDR3 covers 14 residues. This CDR3 reads CASSFGTGADTQYF. CDR3 nucleotides: TGTGCCAGCAGCTTCGGGACAGGGGCAGATACGCAGTATTTT.

The V and J genes are TRBV27 and TRBJ2-2; perhaps TRBD1 as D (6 bases). Looked up from germline, CDR1 is MNHEY and CDR2 is SMNVEV (reference sequence). V lost 5 bases, J lost 4 bases, and 11 bases lay in between. This CDR3 is 14 amino acids long. CDR3 coding DNA: TGTGCCAGCAGTCTACAGGGAATCACCGGGGAGCTGTTTTTT. Translation gives CASSLQGITGELFF.

The chain recombines TRBV28 with TRBJ1-1; D ambiguous. This CDR3 contains 14 residues. Germline assignment: CDR1 MDHEN and CDR2 SYDVKM. Trimming took 2 bases from V and 0 from J, leaving 7 bases between them. CDR3 loop: CASSLRVMNTEAFF. DNA for the CDR3: TGTGCCAGCAGTTTAAGGGTTATGAACACTGAAGCTTTCTTT.

J is TRBJ2-1 and V is TRBV30; D is perhaps TRBD2 (6 bases). V dropped 4 bases and J dropped 3 bases, with 13 bases sitting between them. The CDR3 contains 14 residues. The germline V gene has CDR1 GTSNPN and CDR2 SVGIG (reference sequence). CDR3 bases: TGTGCCTGGACCCTTGGGGGGATCTACAATGAGCAGTTCTTC. Translation gives CAWTLGGIYNEQFF.

V and J are TRBV6-1 and TRBJ1-5; 8 bases match TRBD1. CDR3 size: 15 residues. After removal of 6 bases from V and 2 bases from J, the junction contained 6 bases not matched to a gene. Germline V gene sequence: CDR1 MNHNS, CDR2 SASEGT. Here the CDR3 reads CASSWGGQGNQPQHF. CDR3 coding DNA: TGTGCCAGCAGCTGGGGGGGACAGGGCAATCAGCCCCAGCATTTT.

V and J are TRBV7-3 and TRBJ2-1, with D possibly being TRBD2 (6 bases). Trimming took 5 bases from V and 5 from J, leaving 13 bases between them. The germline gives CDR1 SGHTA, CDR2 FQGTGA. CDR3 length: 14 amino acids. The CDR3 coding sequence is TGTGCCAGCAGCCGCCCAGGGACTCACAATGAGCAGTTCTTC. Translated: CASSRPGTHNEQFF.

The chain uses TRBV6-1 and TRBJ1-1; 8 bases fit TRBD1. CDR3 length: 15 residues. Trimming removed 5 bases from V and 3 bases from J; junction bases left unmatched: 8. Per the germline V gene, CDR1 is MNHNS and CDR2 is SASEGT. The CDR3 DNA sequence: TGTGCCAGCAGTTGGGGGGACAGGAGAGACACTGAAGCTTTCTTT. Translated: CASSWGDRRDTEAFF.

This clone was seen a handful of times. This chain uses TRBV27 with TRBJ2-7; weak D call: TRBD2 (5 bases). Germline V lookup: CDR1 MNHEY, CDR2 SMNVEV (reference sequence). The CDR3 consists of 14 residues. V was pared by 8 bases and J by 0 bases, with 14 bases between. CDR3 sequence reads: CASGFRTFSYEQYF. The CDR3 DNA sequence: TGTGCCAGCGGATTCAGGACTTTCTCCTACGAGCAGTACTTC.

The genes are TRBV7-9 and TRBJ2-5; D is undetermined. The CDR3 has 13 residues. Trimming took 1 base from V and 5 from J, leaving 8 bases between them. The germline CDR1 and CDR2 sequences are SEHNR and FQNEAQ (reference sequence). In DNA, the CDR3 is TGTGCCAGCAGCTTAGTAAGCTGGGAGACCCAGTACTTC. This encodes CASSLVSWETQYF.

The genes are TRBV9 and TRBJ1-5; 8 bases are a match to TRBD1. The CDR3 spans 14 residues. The V and J ends lost 3 bases and 4 bases, in that order; junction bases with no gene match: 3. Germline V CDR1 and CDR2: SGDLS, YYNGEE. In DNA, the CDR3 is TGTGCCAGCAGCGGAACAGGGGGGAATCAGCCCCAGCATTTT. Amino acids: CASSGTGGNQPQHF.

CDR3 amino acids: CASSPPGQGRHGYTF. Here the CDR3 DNA reads TGTGCCAGCAGCCCTCCCGGACAGGGAAGACATGGCTACACCTTC. The V and J genes are TRBV5-4 and TRBJ1-2, with 8 bases matching TRBD1. The CDR3 sequence is 15 residues long. The ends lost 4 bases at V and 6 bases at J; junction bases unmatched: 11. The germline CDR1 and CDR2 sequences are SGHNT and YYREEE (reference sequence).

The chain has TRBV4-1 and TRBJ2-7; 7 bases match TRBD1. Trimming took 1 base from V and 3 from J; bases not matched to a gene: 9. CDR3 length equals 16 residues. The germline V gene encodes CDR1 MGHRA and CDR2 YSYEKL. The CDR3 nucleotides are TGCGCCAGCAGCCAAGGACTAAGGACAGGATACTACGAGCAGTACTTC. This translates into CASSQGLRTGYYEQYF.

The gene calls are TRBV2 and TRBJ1-1; TRBD1 matches 9 bases. Germline V gene lookup returns CDR1 SNHLY and CDR2 FYNNEI. The CDR3 sequence is 15 residues long. The V gene end was trimmed by 4 bases and the J gene end by 1 base; junction bases not matched to a gene: 4. CDR3 nucleotides: TGTGCCAGCAGTGTCACAGGGGGCTGGAACACTGAAGCTTTCTTT. Translation: CASSVTGGWNTEAFF.